Given below is one TCR beta chain in context. Its antigen remains unidentified. The input lacks base qualities; no much larger clone sits a single base away. Reading the germline V gene gives CDR1 MNHEY and CDR2 SVGAGI. At the junction V is shortened by 5 bases and J by 5 bases, with 16 bases in between. Spanning cysteine to phenylalanine, the CDR3 consists of 14 amino acids. The entry retains the CDR3 DNA only, 42 bases that are in frame from base 1. For sequencing of the TCRbeta CDR3 region, genomic DNA was extracted from the sorted cells. The immunoSEQ Assay was used to sequence the TCRbeta CDR3 regions. In TCRdb, the immuneACCESS table is reduced to in-frame sequences with V and J assigned. These tables do not hold every clone; where another copy was compared, an unresolved V gene accounts for under half, and the others remain unexplained. This sample lists approximately 28,000 clones; roughly 90% were detected once. Approximately 20% of the sample belongs to the ten largest clones.

This record comes from a study of OX40 agonist ivuxolimab in advanced cancers. Study-wide context: Ivuxolimab was a fully human IgG2 agonistic monoclonal antibody targeting the costimulatory receptor OX40 (CD134). Intravenous ivuxolimab was administered to patients every 2 weeks at six dose levels: 0.01, 0.1, 0.3, 1.5, 3 and 10 mg/kg. Of the approximately 54 dose-escalation patients, hepatocellular carcinoma was present in about 20, melanoma in roughly 15, renal cell carcinoma in 9 and head and neck cancer in 9. A male proportion of roughly 85% and a mean age of about 60 years, ranging from 23 to 79, were recorded for the dose-escalation cohort. Prior anti-PD-1, anti-PD-L1 or anti-CTLA-4 therapy was permitted, and 40% of dose-escalation patients had received checkpoint inhibitors. Partial responses were achieved by three dose-escalation patients, of whom one had hepatocellular carcinoma and two had cutaneous melanoma. Peripheral TCRbeta sequencing aimed to test whether ivuxolimab altered TCR sequence diversity and caused clonal T-cell expansion. The paper reports the monotherapy dose-escalation portion (N of about 50 patients) of the phase I ivuxolimab trial. What the research found in general, with its limitations: At doses of 0.1 to 3.0 mg/kg, clonal expansion of both CD4+ and CD8+ blood T cells was observed from baseline to week 6. After ivuxolimab, CD8+ T cells had more expanded clones than CD4+ T cells on average. Partial responders in the 0.1-3.0 mg/kg groups had among the lowest normalized peripheral clonal expansion, especially among CD8+ T cells. Low levels of normalized T-cell clonal expansion were also seen in some nonresponding patients. The antigen specificity of the peripheral T cells that underwent clonal expansion was not determined.

Patients with a history of autoimmune disease or receiving systemic immunosuppression were excluded from the trial. In every dose cohort, peripheral blood was drawn for TCR sequencing at baseline, cycle 4 day 1, and cycle 7 day 1. Samples came from an open-label, multicenter, first-in-human phase I dose-escalation trial of ivuxolimab. Adults with locally advanced or metastatic melanoma, renal cell, hepatocellular, or head and neck squamous cell carcinoma were enrolled in the trial. CD4+ and CD8+ T cells were sorted separately from peripheral blood before TCR sequencing. The clonotype originates from an adult with an advanced solid tumor such as melanoma, head and neck, liver or kidney cancer. Rearrangement joined TRBV6-5 to TRBJ2-7; TRBD2 is a weak D gene call, 5 bases matching. The sample in question was CD4+ or CD8+ T cells sorted from blood, obtained in a trial of the OX40 agonist ivuxolimab. At the DNA level, the sequence is TGTGCCAGCAGTAGACGTGGAACAGCGGACGAGCAGTACTTC. It encodes CASSRRGTADEQYF.